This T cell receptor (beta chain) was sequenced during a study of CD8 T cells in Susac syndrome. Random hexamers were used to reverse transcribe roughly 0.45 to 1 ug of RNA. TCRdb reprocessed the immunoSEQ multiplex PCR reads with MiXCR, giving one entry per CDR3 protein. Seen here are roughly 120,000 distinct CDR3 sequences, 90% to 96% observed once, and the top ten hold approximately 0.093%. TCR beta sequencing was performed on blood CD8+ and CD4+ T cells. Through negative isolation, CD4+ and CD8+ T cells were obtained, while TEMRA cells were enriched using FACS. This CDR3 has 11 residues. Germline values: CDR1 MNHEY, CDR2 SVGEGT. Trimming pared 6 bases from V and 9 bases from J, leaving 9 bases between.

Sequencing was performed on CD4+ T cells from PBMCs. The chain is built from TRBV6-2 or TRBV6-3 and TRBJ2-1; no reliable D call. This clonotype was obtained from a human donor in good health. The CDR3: CASSPFSEQFF. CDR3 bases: TGTGCCAGCAGCCCATTCAGTGAGCAGTTCTTC.